This T cell receptor (beta chain) originates from a study of tumor-infiltrating lymphocytes in primary liver carcinoma (dated by TCRdb to about 2017). As for the study more broadly: The five patients, three men and two women aged 30 to 69 years, had hepatocellular carcinoma (four) or combined HCC and intrahepatic cholangiocarcinoma (one). Tumors of the five patients were stage T1-T3 N0M0 with maximum diameters of about 4.2 to 10 cm. The study combined TCRbeta repertoire sequencing, expression microarrays and whole-exome sequencing across five regions of each liver tumor, with adjacent normal tissue and blood. Each sample produced roughly 3.65 to 8 million productive TCRbeta reads, and read depth showed no significant difference between tissue types. A total of 35 or so specimens from 5 patients underwent TCRbeta repertoire sequencing, comprising around 25 tumor regions, 5 adjacent noncancerous liver tissues and 5 peripheral blood samples. The roughly 25 tumor region samples were profiled with Agilent mRNA microarrays so that TCRbeta repertoire diversity could be related to the local molecular phenotype. Technical replicate repertoires showed high reproducibility, with mean shared-clone rates about 0.88 and correlation coefficients above 0.95.

Results the study describes overall, beyond this receptor: A significantly larger repertoire fraction was made up by the top 250 clones in tumors than in blood (p = 0.039). Just about 7.5-25% of top clones turned up in all five regions of a tumor, which suggests spatial heterogeneity among tumor-infiltrating T cells. Since the samples were bulk and unsorted, there was no way to compare CD4+ and CD8+ T cell repertoires. Because sequencing covered only the TCR beta chain and unpaired alpha chains were not captured, true repertoire diversity is likely underestimated. Repertoire overlap was found to be higher between tumor regions (mean about 35%) than between tumor-adjacent (17%) or tumor-blood (14%) pairs, consistent with antigen-driven expansion. With just a few patients in the study, the authors point out that the findings should be validated in a larger study.

A constant-region primer and ProtoScript II reverse transcriptase were used to reverse-transcribe TCRbeta-specific cDNA from roughly 480 ng total RNA. Construction of the TCRbeta libraries relied on three nested rounds of multiplex PCR, following a slightly modified ARM-PCR procedure. Each of the first two PCR rounds ran for around 10 cycles using multiplex TRBV1-TRBV30 forward primers together with a Cbeta reverse primer. Sample barcodes and Illumina adapters were added in a final 25-cycle PCR using Deep VentR polymerase. Before sequencing, amplicons of 200-500 bp were purified from gel using a QIAquick gel extraction kit. The TCRbeta amplicons were sequenced with 250-bp paired-end reads on an Illumina HiSeq 2500. In the source study's methods: Quality trimming of reads was performed with Trimmomatic v0.33, and paired reads were merged with FLASH v1.2.11 so that full CDR3 sequences could be recovered. V, D and J germline segments were assigned to the rearranged TCRbeta sequences using MiGEC v1.2.1b. Clonotype statistics, along with Shannon-Wiener diversity indices, were calculated using VDJtools v1.0.0. Except for diversity analysis, only each sample's 250 most abundant clonotypes were used in subsequent analyses to reduce sampling bias. The public reads were run again by TCRdb, first through fastp at Q25 and then through MiXCR, and only productive beta chains were kept. Each CDR3 protein gets just one entry, which takes the most common genes and DNA from the rows behind it. These V and J calls rely on TCRdb rather than the paper's analysis. This sample is represented by tens of thousands of distinct CDR3 sequences; 55% to 75% of them were singletons. The ten largest clones take up about 29% of the sample.

Comments on this clonotype: The antigen it recognizes is unknown. The junction and the germline gene differ at one end; a read error may be behind it.

Total RNA and DNA were co-extracted from about 20-30 mg of bulk tissue with the AllPrep DNA/RNA mini kit, without cell sorting. About five patients with histopathologically diagnosed primary liver carcinoma underwent surgical resection in China between November 2015 and March 2016. Patients had chronic HBV infection and were treatment-naive at sampling. Five spatially separated regions were sampled per tumor: superior, inferior, left-lateral and right-lateral poles, plus the tumor centre. Histology showed that every tumor sample contained more than 85% viable tumor cells. Fresh tumor and adjacent tissue pieces were bisected; one half was stored in RNAlater at -80°C, the other sent for histology. From the cysteine through the phenylalanine, the CDR3 covers 17 amino acids. Of the read, only the CDR3 DNA is kept; its 51 bases are in frame from base 1. Reading the germline V gene gives CDR1 MNHNS and CDR2 SASEGT.

Material: liver tumor tissue from sampling region 5. Per the publication, the cell subset or site label means: tumor region T5, tumor centre. The chain links TRBV6-1 with TRBJ2-5; a weak D assignment points to TRBD2 (6 bases agree). The source of this sequence is a man in his forties or fifties with primary liver carcinoma and hepatitis B virus infection. The DNA sequence is TGTGCCAGCAGTGACCTTTGGAGTAGCGGTTCTGGGGAGACCCAGTATTTC. Its protein product is CASSDLWSSGSGETQYF.